The rows below give T cell receptor beta chains drawn from one sample of a study of cytomegalovirus exposure and HLA in healthy donors. Libraries were prepared by immunoSEQ multiplex PCR; TCRdb keeps only in-frame clonotypes and omits some of them. The sample holds 100,000 to 150,000 clones. Specimen: PBMCs. The receptors were gathered from a woman in her 40s in good health and CMV-seropositive. CDR3s include the opening cysteine and the closing phenylalanine or tryptophan. Fields, in order: V gene, D gene, J gene, CDR3 DNA, CDR3 protein. D genes are given only for firm matches.

>TRBV27|TRBD1|TRBJ1-2
TGTGCCAGCAGTCCCTCCGGGACAGGGGGCGCGGAAGGCTACACCTTC
CASSPSGTGGAEGYTF
>TRBV6-5|.|TRBJ2-1
TGTGCCAGCAGTTACTCGCTATCATACAATGAGCAGTTCTTC
CASSYSLSYNEQFF
>TRBV28|.|TRBJ2-2
TGTGCCAGCAGTTGGAGAGGGCTTCTCGGGGAGCTGTTTTTT
CASSWRGLLGELFF
>TRBV14|TRBD1|TRBJ2-5
TGTGCCAGCAACCCCGGGACAGGGGGTTCGTGGGGAGAGACCCAGTACTTC
CASNPGTGGSWGETQYF
>TRBV5-1|TRBD2|TRBJ2-3
TGCGCCAGCAGCGTGACTAGCGGGAGCTTTCAAGATACGCAGTATTTT
CASSVTSGSFQDTQYF
>TRBV6-1|.|TRBJ2-5
TGTGCCAGCAGTGAAGTCAGATACCAAGAGACCCAGTACTTC
CASSEVRYQETQYF
>TRBV7-3|.|TRBJ2-1
TGTGCCAGCAGCTTACTCGGGGGTGGCTCCTACAATGAGCAGTTCTTC
CASSLLGGGSYNEQFF
>TRBV30|TRBD2|TRBJ2-3
TGTGCCTGTTCGGGACTAGCGGGAAGGAGAGATACGCAGTATTTT
CACSGLAGRRDTQYF
>TRBV19|TRBD1|TRBJ2-1
TGTGCCAGTAGTATGGGACAGGGGAGGAGTGAGCAGTTCTTC
CASSMGQGRSEQFF
>TRBV6-5|.|TRBJ2-6
TGTGCCAGCAGTAAAGGGGAATCTGGGGCCAACGTCCTGACTTTC
CASSKGESGANVLTF
>TRBV28|TRBD1|TRBJ2-5
TGTGCCAGCGTCCGGGACAGGGGGCCCCAGACCCAGTACTTC
CASVRDRGPQTQYF
>TRBV7-2|.|TRBJ1-3
TGTGCCAGCAGCTTAGACAGGGTTCTATACGGAAACACCATATATTTT
CASSLDRVLYGNTIYF
>TRBV7-2|.|TRBJ2-1
TGTGCCAGCAGCCAGAACCACAATGAGCAGTTCTTC
CASSQNHNEQFF
>TRBV10-2|TRBD1|TRBJ1-4
TGCGCCAGCGGGGACAGGGGGGAAAAACTGTTTTTT
CASGDRGEKLFF
>TRBV29-1|TRBD1|TRBJ2-7
TGCAGCGTTCGCTCCGGGACAGGGGTCGCCGAGCAGTACTTC
CSVRSGTGVAEQYF
>TRBV30|.|TRBJ1-1
TGTGCCTGGAGTTTTAGTAACACTGAAGCTTTCTTT
CAWSFSNTEAFF
>TRBV30|.|TRBJ2-5
TGTGCCTGGAGCTTGAGACAGATCCAAGAGACCCAGTACTTC
CAWSLRQIQETQYF
>TRBV11-3|.|TRBJ2-1
TGTGCCAGCAGCCCCAGGGGGGCCTACAATGAGCAGTTCTTC
CASSPRGAYNEQFF
>TRBV5-4|TRBD1|TRBJ2-7
TGTGCCAGCAGCTTGAGGGGACAGGGCGTCTACGAGCAGTACTTC
CASSLRGQGVYEQYF
>TRBV7-2|.|TRBJ1-1
TGTGCCAGCAGCTTTGGCCGGAACACTGAAGCTTTCTTT
CASSFGRNTEAFF
>TRBV5-1|.|TRBJ2-5
TGCGCCAGCAGCAAGGACAGCTTTTTCCAAGAGACCCAGTACTTC
CASSKDSFFQETQYF
>TRBV10-1|.|TRBJ2-1
TGCGCCAGCAGTGAGTCAAGCGCACGAAATGAGCAGTTCTTC
CASSESSARNEQFF
>TRBV30|.|TRBJ2-7
TGTGCCCGCGGGACTCCCTCCTACGAGCAGTACTTC
CARGTPSYEQYF
>TRBV13|TRBD2|TRBJ2-1
TGTGCCAGCAGCCCCGAGGTGGGGGAGGGAGGCAGTTACAATGAGCAGTTCTTC
CASSPEVGEGGSYNEQFF
>TRBV19|.|TRBJ2-2
TGTGCCAGTAGGGGGGGGCCCGGGGAGCTGTTTTTT
CASRGGPGELFF
>TRBV2|.|TRBJ2-7
TGTGCCAGCAGTGTACTCTACGAGCAGTACTTC
CASSVLYEQYF
>TRBV25-1|.|TRBJ1-2
TGTGCCAGCACGCACGGGGCTAACTATGGCTACACCTTC
CASTHGANYGYTF
>TRBV18|TRBD2|TRBJ2-3
TGTGCCAGCTCACCACCGAGACTAGCGGAGAGCACAGATACGCAGTATTTT
CASSPPRLAESTDTQYF
>TRBV28|TRBD2|TRBJ2-7
TGTGCCAGCAGTTTCAATATCGGACTAGCTGGGGACGAGCAGTACTTC
CASSFNIGLAGDEQYF
>TRBV29-1|.|TRBJ2-5
TGCAGCGTTGAAAGAGGGGAGACCCAGTACTTC
CSVERGETQYF
>TRBV27|TRBD2|TRBJ2-1
TGTGCCAGCAGTTTAAGGGGAGCGTTACTAGCGGACTCCTACAATGAGCAGTTCTTC
CASSLRGALLADSYNEQFF
>TRBV6-5|.|TRBJ1-2
TGTGCCAGCAAGGAGAGGAACTATGGCTACACCTTC
CASKERNYGYTF
>TRBV18|TRBD2|TRBJ2-1
TGTGCCAGCTCAGCGAGCGGGAGGGCCGACAATGAGCAGTTCTTC
CASSASGRADNEQFF
>TRBV19|.|TRBJ1-2
TGTGCCAGTAGTCCCCTAAGAGAGATTTCCTATGGCTACACCTTC
CASSPLREISYGYTF
>TRBV9|.|TRBJ1-2
TGTGCCAGCAGCGTAGCTCCCCGGGAAGGCTACACCTTC
CASSVAPREGYTF
>TRBV25-1|.|TRBJ2-1
TGTGCCAGCAGCCGAAACAGCGGCTTCTACAATGAGCAGTTCTTC
CASSRNSGFYNEQFF
>TRBV30|.|TRBJ1-1
TGTGCCTGGAGTCTCCGGGCTGAAGCTTTCTTT
CAWSLRAEAFF
>TRBV7-6|.|TRBJ2-7
TGTGCCAGCAGCCTACGGACTGGCTACGAGCAGTACTTC
CASSLRTGYEQYF
>TRBV10-3|.|TRBJ1-5
TGTGCCATCAGTGAAGGGGTGGGGCAGGGGCCCCAGCATTTT
CAISEGVGQGPQHF
>TRBV7-6|TRBD1|TRBJ2-5
TGTGCCAGCAGCTTGGGACAGGGACCTTGGCGGGAGCAGTACTTC
CASSLGQGPWREQYF
>TRBV6-5|TRBD1|TRBJ2-7
TGTGCCAGCAGTCGACAGGGGAGCTCCTACGAGCAGTACTTC
CASSRQGSSYEQYF
>TRBV5-1|TRBD2|TRBJ2-3
TGCGCCAGCAGCACCGGGAGGGCTTCTGATACGCAGTATTTT
CASSTGRASDTQYF
>TRBV9|TRBD1|TRBJ1-3
TGTGCCAGCAGCGAGGGGATCCAGGGGGACACCATATATTTT
CASSEGIQGDTIYF
>TRBV13|.|TRBJ2-1
TGTGCCAGCAGTCTCGCGAGCTCCTACAATGAGCAGTTCTTC
CASSLASSYNEQFF
>TRBV6-5|TRBD1|TRBJ2-5
TGTGCCAGCAGCCGGGACAGGGCCCAAGAGACCCAGTACTTC
CASSRDRAQETQYF
>TRBV27|.|TRBJ1-5
TGTGCCAGCAGTTTATCGAGGATGAAAATCAGGCCCCAGCATTTT
CASSLSRMKIRPQHF
>TRBV27|.|TRBJ1-1
TGTGCCAGCAGTTTGACAGGGAACACTGAAGCTTTCTTT
CASSLTGNTEAFF
>TRBV7-8|.|TRBJ2-7
TGTGCCAGCAGCTACGGAACCTACGGGTCCTACGAGCAGTACTTC
CASSYGTYGSYEQYF
>TRBV19|.|TRBJ2-5
TGTGCCAGTAGTATAGGATCCCTAGGGACCCAGTACTTC
CASSIGSLGTQYF
>TRBV4-3|.|TRBJ2-1
TGCGCCAGCAGCCAAGCCCCTAGCAGCTCCTACAATGAGCAGTTCTTC
CASSQAPSSSYNEQFF
>TRBV27|TRBD2|TRBJ2-7
TGTGCCAGCAGTTTAACGCGGACTAGCGGGAGGTACGAGCAGTACTTC
CASSLTRTSGRYEQYF
>TRBV27|TRBD1|TRBJ2-7
TGTGCCAGCAGACGACAGGGACCAGACTACGAGCAGTACTTC
CASRRQGPDYEQYF
>TRBV28|TRBD1|TRBJ2-7
TGTGCCAGCAGCCATGGGACAGCCTACGAGCAGTACTTC
CASSHGTAYEQYF
>TRBV5-1|.|TRBJ1-4
TGCGCCAGCAGCTTGACAGAGAAAGAAAAACTGTTTTTT
CASSLTEKEKLFF
>TRBV10-2|TRBD2|TRBJ2-7
TGCGCCAGCAGTGGGCGTCTGACTAGCGAGCCCTACGAGCAGTACTTC
CASSGRLTSEPYEQYF